This T cell receptor beta chain came from a study of cytomegalovirus exposure and HLA in healthy donors. Study outcomes and limitations: Roughly even sequencing depth across donors was the assumption behind the presence/absence analyses. Researchers counted some 150 TCR beta chains as cytomegalovirus-associated.

Points on this clone: Its target is unknown.

Amplification used 60 Vbeta primers and 13 Jbeta primers. Method: immunoSEQ multiplex PCR; TCRdb's copy keeps in-frame clones and lacks some. The data hold about 75,000 clones, with around 80% observed a single time. The study sampled nominally healthy donors, though unrecorded immune exposures were likely. This CDR3 has 22 residues. V dropped 10 bases and J dropped 1 base, with 40 bases sitting between them. Sequencing was carried out using PBMCs. This clonotype was sampled from a man aged 18 to 29 in good health and CMV-seronegative. The V and J genes are TRBV23-1 and TRBJ1-2, with D perhaps matching TRBD1 (6 bases). TRBV23-1 is an ORF, with its function uncertain. This CDR3 reads CAISRCQDSHKSLYPNNYGYTF. CDR3 DNA sequence: TGCGCCATCTCTAGGTGCCAGGACAGCCATAAATCCTTATATCCGAATAACTATGGCTACACCTTC.